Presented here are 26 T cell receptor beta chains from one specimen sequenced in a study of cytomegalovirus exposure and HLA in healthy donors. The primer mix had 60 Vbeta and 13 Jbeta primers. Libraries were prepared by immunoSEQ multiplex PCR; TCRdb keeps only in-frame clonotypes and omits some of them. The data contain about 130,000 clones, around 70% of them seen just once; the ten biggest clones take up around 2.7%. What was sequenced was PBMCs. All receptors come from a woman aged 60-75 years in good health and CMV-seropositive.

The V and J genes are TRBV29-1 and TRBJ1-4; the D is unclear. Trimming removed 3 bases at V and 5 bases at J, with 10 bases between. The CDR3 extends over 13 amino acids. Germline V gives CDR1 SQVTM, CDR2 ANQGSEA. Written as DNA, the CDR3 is TGCAGCGTTGAGGGAGACTTGAATGAAAAACTGTTTTTT. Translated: CSVEGDLNEKLFF.

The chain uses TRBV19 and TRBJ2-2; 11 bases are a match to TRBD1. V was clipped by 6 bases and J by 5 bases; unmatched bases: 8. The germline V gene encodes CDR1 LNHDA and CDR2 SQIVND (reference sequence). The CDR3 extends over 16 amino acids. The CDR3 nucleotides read TGTGCCAGTAGATGGGGACAGGGGGGTGGGACCGGGGAGCTGTTTTTT. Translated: CASRWGQGGGTGELFF. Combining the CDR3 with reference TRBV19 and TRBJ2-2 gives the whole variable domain DGGITQSPKYLFRKEGQNVTLSCEQNLNHDAMYWYRQDPGQGLRLIYYSQIVNDFQKGDIAEGYSVSREKKESFPLTVTSAQKNPTAFYLCASRWGQGGGTGELFFGEGSRLTVL.

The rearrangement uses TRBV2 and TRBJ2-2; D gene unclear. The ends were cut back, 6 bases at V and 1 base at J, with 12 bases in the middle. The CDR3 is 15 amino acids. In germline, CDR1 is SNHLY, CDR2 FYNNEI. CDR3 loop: CASRGPIENTGELFF. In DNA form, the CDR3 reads TGTGCCAGCAGGGGCCCCATCGAGAACACCGGGGAGCTGTTTTTT.

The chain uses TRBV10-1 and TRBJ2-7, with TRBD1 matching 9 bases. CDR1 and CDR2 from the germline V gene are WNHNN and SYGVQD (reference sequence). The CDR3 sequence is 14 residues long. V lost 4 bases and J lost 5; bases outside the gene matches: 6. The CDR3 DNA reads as TGCGCCAGCAGTGGGGACAGGGACGGGAACGAGCAGTACTTC. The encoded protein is CASSGDRDGNEQYF.

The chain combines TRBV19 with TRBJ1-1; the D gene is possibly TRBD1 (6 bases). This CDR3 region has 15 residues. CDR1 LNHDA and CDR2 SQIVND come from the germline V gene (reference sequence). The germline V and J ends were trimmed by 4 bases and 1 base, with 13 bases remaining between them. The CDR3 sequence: CASSKGTWGNTEAFF. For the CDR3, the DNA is TGTGCCAGTAGTAAGGGGACATGGGGGAACACTGAAGCTTTCTTT.

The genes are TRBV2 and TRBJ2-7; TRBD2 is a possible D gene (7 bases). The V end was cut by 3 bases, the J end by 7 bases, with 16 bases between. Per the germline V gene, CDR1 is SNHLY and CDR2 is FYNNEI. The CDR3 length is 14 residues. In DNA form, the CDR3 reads TGTGCCAGCAGTGACGGCGGGGGCGGAGGAGAGCAGTACTTC. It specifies CASSDGGGGGEQYF.

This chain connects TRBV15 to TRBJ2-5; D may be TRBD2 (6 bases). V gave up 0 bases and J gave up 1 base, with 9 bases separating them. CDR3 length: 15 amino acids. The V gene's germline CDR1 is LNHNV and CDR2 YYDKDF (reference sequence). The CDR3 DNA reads TGTGCCACCAGCAGAGAACCGACTAGCCAAGAGACCCAGTACTTC. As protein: CATSREPTSQETQYF. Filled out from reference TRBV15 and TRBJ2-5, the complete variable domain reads DAMVIQNPRYQVTQFGKPVTLSCSQTLNHNVMYWYQQKSSQAPKLLFHYYDKDFNNEADTPDNFQSRRPNTSFCFLDIRSPGLGDTAMYLCATSREPTSQETQYFGPGTRLLVL.

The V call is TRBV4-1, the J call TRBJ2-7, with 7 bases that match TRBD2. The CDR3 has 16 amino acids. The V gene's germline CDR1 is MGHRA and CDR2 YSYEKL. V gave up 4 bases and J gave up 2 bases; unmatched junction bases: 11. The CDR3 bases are TGCGCCAGCAGCCCCGGTAGGCTAGCGGTAACCTACGAGCAGTACTTC. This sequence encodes CASSPGRLAVTYEQYF.

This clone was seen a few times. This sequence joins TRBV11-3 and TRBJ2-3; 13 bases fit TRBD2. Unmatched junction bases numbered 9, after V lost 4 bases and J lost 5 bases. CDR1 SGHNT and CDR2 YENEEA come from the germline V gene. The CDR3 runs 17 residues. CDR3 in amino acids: CASSSTTSGGWVDTQYF. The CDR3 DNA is TGTGCCAGCAGCTCAACGACTAGCGGGGGGTGGGTAGATACGCAGTATTTT. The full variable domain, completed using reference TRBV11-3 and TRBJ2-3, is EAGVVQSPRYKIIEKKQPVAFWCNPISGHNTLYWYLQNLGQGPELLIRYENEEAVDDSQLPKDRFSAERLKGVDSTLKIQPAELGDSAVYLCASSSTTSGGWVDTQYFGPGTRLTVL.

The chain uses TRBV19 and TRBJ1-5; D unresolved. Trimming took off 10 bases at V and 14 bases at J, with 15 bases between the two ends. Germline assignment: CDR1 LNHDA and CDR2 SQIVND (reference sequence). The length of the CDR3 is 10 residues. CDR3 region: CATPSGKKHF. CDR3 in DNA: TGTGCCACCCCGAGCGGTAAGAAGCATTTT.

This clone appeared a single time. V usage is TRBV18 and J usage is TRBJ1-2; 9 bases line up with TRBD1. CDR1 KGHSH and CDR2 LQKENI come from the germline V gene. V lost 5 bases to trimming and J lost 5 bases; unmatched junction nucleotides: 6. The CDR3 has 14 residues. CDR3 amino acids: CASSETGGDYGYTF. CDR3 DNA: TGTGCCAGCTCAGAGACAGGGGGAGATTATGGCTACACCTTC.

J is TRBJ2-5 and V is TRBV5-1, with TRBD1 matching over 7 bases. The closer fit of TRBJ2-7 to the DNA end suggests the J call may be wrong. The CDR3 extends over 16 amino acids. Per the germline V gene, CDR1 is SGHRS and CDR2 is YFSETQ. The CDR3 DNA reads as TGCGCCAGCAAGGTAGGGCAGGGGGTTATTTCCTACGAGCAGTACTTC. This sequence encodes CASKVGQGVISYEQYF.

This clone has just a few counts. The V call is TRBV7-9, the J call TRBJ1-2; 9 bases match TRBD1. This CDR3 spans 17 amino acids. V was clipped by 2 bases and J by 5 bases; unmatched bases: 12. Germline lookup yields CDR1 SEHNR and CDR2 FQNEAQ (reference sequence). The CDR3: CASSLKLTGGAGYGYTF. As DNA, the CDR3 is TGTGCCAGCAGCTTAAAACTTACAGGGGGCGCTGGATATGGCTACACCTTC. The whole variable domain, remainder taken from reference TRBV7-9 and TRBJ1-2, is DTGVSQNPRHKITKRGQNVTFRCDPISEHNRLYWYRQTLGQGPEFLTYFQNEAQLEKSRLLSDRFSAERPKGSFSTLEIQRTEQGDSAMYLCASSLKLTGGAGYGYTFGSGTRLTVV.

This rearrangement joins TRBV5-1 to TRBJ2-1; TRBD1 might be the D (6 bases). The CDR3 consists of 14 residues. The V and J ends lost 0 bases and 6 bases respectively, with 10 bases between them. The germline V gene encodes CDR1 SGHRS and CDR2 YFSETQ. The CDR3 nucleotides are TGCGCCAGCAGCTTGGGTGGGGGCCCCAATGAGCAGTTCTTC. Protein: CASSLGGGPNEQFF.

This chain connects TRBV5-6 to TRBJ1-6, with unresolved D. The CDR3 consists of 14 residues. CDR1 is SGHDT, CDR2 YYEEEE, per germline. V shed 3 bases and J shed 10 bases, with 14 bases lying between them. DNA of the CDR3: TGTGCCAGCAGCTGGCCTACCGGGGAGTCACCCCTCCACTTT. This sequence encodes CASSWPTGESPLHF.

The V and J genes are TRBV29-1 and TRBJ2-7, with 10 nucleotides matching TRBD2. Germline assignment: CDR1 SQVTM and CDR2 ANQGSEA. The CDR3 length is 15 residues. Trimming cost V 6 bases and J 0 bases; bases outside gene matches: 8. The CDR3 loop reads CSVASSGGLSYEQYF. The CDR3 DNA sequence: TGCAGCGTAGCCTCTAGCGGGGGCCTCTCCTACGAGCAGTACTTC.

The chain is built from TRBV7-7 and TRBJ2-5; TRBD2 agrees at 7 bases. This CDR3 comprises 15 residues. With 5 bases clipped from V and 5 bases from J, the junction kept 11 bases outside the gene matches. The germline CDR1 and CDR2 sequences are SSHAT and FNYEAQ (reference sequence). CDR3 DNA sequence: TGTGCCAGCAGCACCCAAGCGGGGCCCCCGGAGACCCAGTACTTC. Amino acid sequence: CASSTQAGPPETQYF. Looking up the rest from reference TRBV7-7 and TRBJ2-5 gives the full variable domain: GAGVSQSPRYKVTKRGQDVTLRCDPISSHATLYWYQQALGQGPEFLTYFNYEAQPDKSGLPSDRFSAERPEGSISTLTIQRTEQRDSAMYRCASSTQAGPPETQYFGPGTRLLVL.

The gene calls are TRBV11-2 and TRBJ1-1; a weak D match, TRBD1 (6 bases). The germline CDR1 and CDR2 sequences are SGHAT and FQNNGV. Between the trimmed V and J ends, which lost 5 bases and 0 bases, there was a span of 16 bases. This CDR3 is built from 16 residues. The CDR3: CASSLMGTLMNTEAFF. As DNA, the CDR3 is TGTGCCAGCAGCCTGATGGGGACACTCATGAACACTGAAGCTTTCTTT. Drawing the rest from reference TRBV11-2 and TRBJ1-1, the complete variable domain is EAGVAQSPRYKIIEKRQSVAFWCNPISGHATLYWYQQILGQGPKLLIQFQNNGVVDDSQLPKDRFSAERLKGVDSTLKIQPAKLEDSAVYLCASSLMGTLMNTEAFFGQGTRLTVV.

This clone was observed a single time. The CDR3 DNA follows: TGTGCCAGCAGCTCCGGTGATACGCAGTATTTT. Encoded protein: CASSSGDTQYF. This chain links TRBV5-4 with TRBJ2-3, with D hard to call. V was shortened by 3 bases and J by 6 bases, with 5 bases between the two germline ends. Per the germline V gene, CDR1 is SGHNT and CDR2 is YYREEE (reference sequence). The CDR3 runs to 11 residues. The complete variable domain, with remaining parts taken from reference TRBV5-4 and TRBJ2-3, reads ETGVTQSPTHLIKTRGQQVTLRCSSQSGHNTVSWYQQALGQGPQFIFQYYREEENGRGNFPPRFSGLQFPNYSSELNVNALELDDSALYLCASSSGDTQYFGPGTRLTVL.

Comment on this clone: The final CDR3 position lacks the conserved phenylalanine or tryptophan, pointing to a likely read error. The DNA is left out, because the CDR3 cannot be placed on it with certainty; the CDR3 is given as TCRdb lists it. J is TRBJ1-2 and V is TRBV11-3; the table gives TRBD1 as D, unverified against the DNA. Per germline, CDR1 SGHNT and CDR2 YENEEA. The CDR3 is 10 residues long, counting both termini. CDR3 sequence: CASSLEGRPS.

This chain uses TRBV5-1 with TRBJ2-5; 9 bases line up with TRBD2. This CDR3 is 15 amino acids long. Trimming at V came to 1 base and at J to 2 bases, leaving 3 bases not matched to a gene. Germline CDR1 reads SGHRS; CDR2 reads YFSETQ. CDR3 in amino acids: CASSLNSGGQETQYF. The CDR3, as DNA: TGCGCCAGCAGCTTGAATAGCGGGGGTCAAGAGACCCAGTACTTC.

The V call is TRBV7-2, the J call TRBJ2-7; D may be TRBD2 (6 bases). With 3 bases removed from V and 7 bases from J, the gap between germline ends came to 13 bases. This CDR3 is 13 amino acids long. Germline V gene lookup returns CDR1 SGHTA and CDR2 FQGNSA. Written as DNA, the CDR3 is TGTGCCAGCAGCTTTACCACCGGGACTGAGCAGTACTTC. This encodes CASSFTTGTEQYF.

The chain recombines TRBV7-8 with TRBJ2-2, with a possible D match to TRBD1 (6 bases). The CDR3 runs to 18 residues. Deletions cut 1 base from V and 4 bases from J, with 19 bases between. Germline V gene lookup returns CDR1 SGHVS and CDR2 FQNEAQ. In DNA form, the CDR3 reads TGTGCCAGCAGCTTAGAGGGCCCCTTGGTAGGGGGCACCGGGGAGCTGTTTTTT. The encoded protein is CASSLEGPLVGGTGELFF.

The chain's CDR3 is CASSLTGMNTEAFF. CDR3 bases: TGTGCCAGTAGTCTGACAGGGATGAACACTGAAGCTTTCTTT. The V gene is TRBV19, the J gene TRBJ1-1; 7 bases are shared with TRBD1. Trimming at V came to 5 bases and at J to 0 bases, leaving 3 bases not matched to a gene. Per the germline V gene, CDR1 is LNHDA and CDR2 is SQIVND (reference sequence). The CDR3 consists of 14 residues.

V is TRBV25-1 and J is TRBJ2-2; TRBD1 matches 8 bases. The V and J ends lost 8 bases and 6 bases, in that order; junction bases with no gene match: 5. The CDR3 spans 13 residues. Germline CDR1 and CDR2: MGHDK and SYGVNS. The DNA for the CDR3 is TGTGCCAGCTTGGACAGGGTGCCCGGGGAGCTGTTTTTT. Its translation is CASLDRVPGELFF. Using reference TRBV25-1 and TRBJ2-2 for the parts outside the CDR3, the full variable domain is EADIYQTPRYLVIGTGKKITLECSQTMGHDKMYWYQQDPGMELHLIHYSYGVNSTEKGDLSSESTVSRIRTEHFPLTLESARPSHTSQYLCASLDRVPGELFFGEGSRLTVL.

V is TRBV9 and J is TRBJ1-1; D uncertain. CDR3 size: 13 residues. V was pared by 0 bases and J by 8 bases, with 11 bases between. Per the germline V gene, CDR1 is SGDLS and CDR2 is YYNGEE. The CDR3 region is CASSVVQTLEAFF. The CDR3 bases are TGTGCCAGCAGCGTAGTACAGACATTGGAAGCTTTCTTT. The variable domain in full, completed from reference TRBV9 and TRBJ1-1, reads DSGVTQTPKHLITATGQRVTLRCSPRSGDLSVYWYQQSLDQGLQFLIQYYNGEERAKGNILERFSAQQFPDLHSELNLSSLELGDSALYFCASSVVQTLEAFFGQGTRLTVV.